The source of this T cell receptor (beta chain) is a study of shared clonotypes between healthy human individuals. For sorted subsets, approximately 200 ng DNA per replicate equaled 30,000 or so T cell genomes. Under the authors' procedure: Without quality scores, immunoSEQ junctional reads could not be filtered like full-length reads. Here immunoSEQ multiplex PCR was the method, and the copy in TCRdb shows in-frame clones only, minus some. The V and J calls and clone size come from that table; D and trimming were worked out from the DNA. Here the sample spans 2 million to 2.5 million clones, roughly 90% being singletons. With respect to this clone: The target antigen is unknown.

CDR3 length: 15 amino acids. Trimming cost V 4 bases and J 3 bases; bases outside gene matches: 7. Germline CDR1 is SGHDN and CDR2 is FVKESK. Study-wide results and caveats: Sampling was confined to blood; repertoires within tissues likely differ. It was observed that approximately 5% of naive CD4 clonotypes were shared across a handful of donors.

The TCR was taken from a man aged 18 to 30 in good health. Some clones in this sample may be carry-over from other donors' samples. The sample comprised naive CD4+ T cells from PBMCs. Subset: CD45RA+ positively selected. The chain links TRBV14 to TRBJ2-7; 9 bases line up with TRBD1. This CDR3 reads CASSRPGTGIYEQYF. In DNA form, the CDR3 reads TGTGCCAGCAGCCGTCCCGGGACAGGGATCTACGAGCAGTACTTC.